The 7 T cell receptor beta chains listed next were all sequenced from one sample in a study of regulatory T cells in long-lasting Graves disease (TCRdb year 2021). In the paper's terms, the time point label means: persistent/refractory GD, antithyroid drugs over 5 years with positive TRAb. For both TCR sequencing and RNA sequencing, RNA was extracted from PBMCs in TRIzol. The library was prepared using multiplex PCR. The data were produced on an Illumina HiSeq 4000. To build TCR beta libraries, CDR3 regions were amplified by Arm-PCR using iRepertoire HTBI primers. TCRdb reprocessing: public reads trimmed at Q25 with fastp, clones called with MiXCR, in-frame beta chains kept. Every entry covers one CDR3 protein and lists the most common genes and DNA from its rows. In all, the sample holds 300,000 to 350,000 distinct CDR3 sequences, and about 19% of those were seen once. The ten most abundant clones make up less than 35% of the sample.

The material sequenced was peripheral blood mononuclear cells (PBMCs), taken when the disease was refractory, from a patient treated with antithyroid drugs. The receptors come from a female donor with Graves disease.

This clonotype came up many times. This chain connects TRBV11-2 to TRBJ1-2; 10 positions agree with TRBD1. The CDR3 covers 20 residues. In germline, CDR1 is SGHAT, CDR2 FQNNGV. V lost 4 bases and J lost 8; bases outside the gene matches: 25. DNA for the CDR3: TGTGCCAGCAGCTCCCCTTGGTTTAACATCCGGGACAGGGGTACGAGGGGCTACACCTTC. It translates to CASSSPWFNIRDRGTRGYTF. Full variable domain (outside the CDR3, taken from reference TRBV11-2 and TRBJ1-2): EAGVAQSPRYKIIEKRQSVAFWCNPISGHATLYWYQQILGQGPKLLIQFQNNGVVDDSQLPKDRFSAERLKGVDSTLKIQPAKLEDSAVYLCASSSPWFNIRDRGTRGYTFGSGTRLTVV.

This clonotype was observed many times. The chain joins TRBV6-1 to TRBJ1-2; perhaps TRBD1 as D (5 bases). V shed 6 bases and J shed 4 bases, with 12 bases lying between them. This CDR3 has 13 residues. Germline V gene lookup returns CDR1 MNHNS and CDR2 SASEGT. The CDR3, as DNA: TGTGCCAGCAGGGGGGGAATCGTCTATGGCTACACCTTC. Translating it yields CASRGGIVYGYTF.

This clonotype showed up many times. The CDR3 sequence is CASSEVRNSPLHF. CDR3 nucleotides: TGTGCCAGCAGTGAAGTGAGGAATTCACCCCTCCACTTT. The rearrangement joins TRBV6-1 to TRBJ1-6, with no clear D. CDR1 and CDR2 from the germline V gene are MNHNS and SASEGT. This CDR3 region has 13 residues. Trimming took 1 base from V and 7 from J, leaving 5 bases between them.

The J gene is TRBJ1-5, the V gene TRBV19, with D possibly being TRBD1 (5 bases). Germline CDR1 and CDR2: LNHDA and SQIVND (reference sequence). V was cut by 2 bases and J by 3 bases, with 8 bases left in between. The CDR3 runs 14 residues. The CDR3: CASSIQGNNQPQHF. The CDR3 coding sequence is TGTGCCAGTAGTATACAGGGAAACAATCAGCCCCAGCATTTT.

This clonotype was detected ten times or more. The chain couples TRBV29-1 to TRBJ1-5; 7 nucleotides line up with TRBD1. Germline V gene data show CDR1 as SQVTM and CDR2 as ANQGSEA. The CDR3 consists of 13 residues. J lost 2 bases, V lost 6 bases, and 4 bases had no gene match. The CDR3 DNA is TGCAGCGTGGCCGGGACAGGCAATCAGCCCCAGCATTTT. Its protein is CSVAGTGNQPQHF.

The chain is built from TRBV20-1 and TRBJ2-1; possibly TRBD1 for D (6 bases). This CDR3 is built from 16 residues. Germline lookup yields CDR1 DFQATT and CDR2 SNEGSKA (reference sequence). Trimming shortened V by 3 bases and J by 3 bases, and 18 bases separated the two germline ends. The CDR3 DNA reads TGCAGTGCTAGTCAGGGGTGGACTTTGGACTACAATGAGCAGTTCTTC. Translated, it gives CSASQGWTLDYNEQFF.

Worth noting for this clonotype: A much larger clone differs by one base, so this may be a read error. The V gene is TRBV7-8, the J gene TRBJ1-5, with D possibly being TRBD1 (6 bases). The CDR3 consists of 14 residues. The germline gives CDR1 SGHVS, CDR2 FQNEAQ. Trimming pared 1 base from V and 11 bases from J, leaving 15 bases between. The CDR3: CASSLDLGGQSQHF. CDR3 DNA: TGTGCCAGCAGCTTAGATCTAGGGGGGCAGTCCCAGCATTTT.